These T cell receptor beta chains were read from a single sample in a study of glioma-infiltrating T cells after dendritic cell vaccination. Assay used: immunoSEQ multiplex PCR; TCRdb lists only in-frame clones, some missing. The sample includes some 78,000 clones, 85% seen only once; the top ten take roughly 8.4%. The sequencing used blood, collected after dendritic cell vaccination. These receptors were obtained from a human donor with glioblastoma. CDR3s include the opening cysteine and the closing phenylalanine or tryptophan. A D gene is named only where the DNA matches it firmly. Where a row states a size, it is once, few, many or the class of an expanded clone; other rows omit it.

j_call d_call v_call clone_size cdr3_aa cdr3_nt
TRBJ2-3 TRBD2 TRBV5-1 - CASSLGSGGAGITDTQYF TGCGCCAGCAGCTTGGGAAGCGGGGGGGCCGGAATAACAGATACGCAGTATTTT
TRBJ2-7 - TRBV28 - CASSLRGFSTYEQYF TGTGCCAGCAGTTTAAGGGGCTTTTCTACCTACGAGCAGTACTTC
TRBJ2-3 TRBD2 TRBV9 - CASSLSGGAPDTQYF TGTGCCAGCAGTCTTAGCGGGGGGGCCCCAGATACGCAGTATTTT
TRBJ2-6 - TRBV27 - CASKSPGTSGANVLTF TGTGCCAGCAAGTCCCCCGGGACATCTGGGGCCAACGTCCTGACTTTC
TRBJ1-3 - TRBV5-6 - CASSFQQISGNTIYF TGTGCCAGCAGCTTCCAACAGATCTCTGGAAACACCATATATTTT
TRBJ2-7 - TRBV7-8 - CASSLGGLTYEQYF TGTGCCAGCAGTCTCGGAGGACTGACCTACGAGCAGTACTTC
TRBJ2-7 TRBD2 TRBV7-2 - CASSARTSGLYEQYF TGTGCCAGCAGCGCCCGGACTAGCGGTCTATACGAGCAGTACTTC
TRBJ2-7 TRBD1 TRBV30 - CAFSRDRGYEQYF TGTGCCTTCTCCCGGGACAGGGGATACGAGCAGTACTTC
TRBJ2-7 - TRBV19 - CASSVRMGGAYEQYF TGTGCCAGTAGTGTTCGAATGGGGGGAGCCTACGAGCAGTACTTC
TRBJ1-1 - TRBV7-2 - CASSLAPTSTEAFF TGTGCCAGCAGCTTAGCCCCTACGAGCACTGAAGCTTTCTTT
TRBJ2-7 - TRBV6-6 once CASSYIYGGLTYEQYF TGTGCCAGCAGTTACATCTACGGGGGTCTAACCTACGAGCAGTACTTC
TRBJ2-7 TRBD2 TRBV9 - CASSVGTSEYYEQYF TGTGCCAGCAGCGTAGGGACTAGCGAATACTACGAGCAGTACTTC
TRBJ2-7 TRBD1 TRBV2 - CASTAGTASSYEQYF TGTGCCAGCACTGCAGGGACAGCCAGCTCCTACGAGCAGTACTTC
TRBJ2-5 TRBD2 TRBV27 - CASSLYGGGAEETQYF TGTGCCAGCAGTTTATACGGCGGGGGGGCCGAAGAGACCCAGTACTTC
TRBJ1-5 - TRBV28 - CASSLFDSPWANQPQHF TGTGCCAGCAGTTTATTCGACAGCCCTTGGGCAAATCAGCCCCAGCATTTT
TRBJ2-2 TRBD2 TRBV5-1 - CASSLVVREGSGELFF TGCGCCAGCAGCTTGGTTGTGCGGGAGGGCAGCGGGGAGCTGTTTTTT
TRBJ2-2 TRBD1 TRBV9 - CASSAGQGLGTGELFF TGTGCCAGCAGCGCCGGACAGGGGTTGGGCACCGGGGAGCTGTTTTTT
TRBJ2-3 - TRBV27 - CASSLGGYVEGTDTQYF TGTGCCAGCAGTTTAGGTGGCTATGTGGAGGGGACAGATACGCAGTATTTT
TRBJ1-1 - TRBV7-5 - CVRSLEFSKNTEAFF TGTGTCAGAAGCTTAGAATTCAGTAAGAACACTGAAGCTTTCTTT
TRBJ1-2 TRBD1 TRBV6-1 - CASSKPDRGSFGYTF TGTGCCAGCAGTAAACCGGACAGGGGTTCGTTCGGCTACACCTTC
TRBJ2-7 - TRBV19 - CATAEPRYPYEQYF TGTGCCACTGCCGAACCGCGCTATCCCTACGAGCAGTACTTC
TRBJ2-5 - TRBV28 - CASRLGVQETQYF TGTGCCAGCAGACTAGGCGTCCAAGAGACCCAGTACTTC
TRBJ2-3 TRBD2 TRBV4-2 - CASSIPGTSGTDTQYF TGTGCCAGCAGCATTCCCGGGACTAGCGGCACAGATACGCAGTATTTT
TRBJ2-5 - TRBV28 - CASSSGLFQETQYF TGTGCCAGCAGTTCGGGACTGTTCCAAGAGACCCAGTACTTC
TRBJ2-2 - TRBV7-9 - CASSLGRSAYTGELFF TGTGCCAGCAGCTTAGGCCGTTCAGCGTACACCGGGGAGCTGTTTTTT
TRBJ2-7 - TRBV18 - CASSPLTGLAGTYEQYF TGTGCCAGCTCACCCCTGACCGGTTTGGCGGGGACCTACGAGCAGTACTTC
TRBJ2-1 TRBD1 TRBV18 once CASSPADRGLQFF TGTGCCAGCTCACCCGCGGACAGGGGGCTTCAGTTCTTC
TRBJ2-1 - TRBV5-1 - CASSVKRGSYNEQFF TGCGCCAGCAGCGTAAAAAGGGGGTCCTACAATGAGCAGTTCTTC
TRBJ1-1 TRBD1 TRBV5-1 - CASSLFGQGGTEAFF TGCGCCAGCAGCTTGTTCGGACAGGGTGGCACTGAAGCTTTCTTT
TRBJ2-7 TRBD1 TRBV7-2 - CASSTGQGVFYEQYF TGTGCCAGCAGCACAGGACAGGGGGTTTTTTACGAGCAGTACTTC
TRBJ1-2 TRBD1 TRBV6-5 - CASSPQGARGYTF TGTGCCAGCAGCCCTCAGGGGGCGCGTGGCTACACCTTC
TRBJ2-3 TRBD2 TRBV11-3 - CASSESGGQGDTQYF TGTGCCAGCAGCGAAAGCGGGGGTCAGGGAGATACGCAGTATTTT
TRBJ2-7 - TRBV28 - CASSFAGRTYEQYF TGTGCCAGCAGTTTTGCGGGGAGAACCTACGAGCAGTACTTC
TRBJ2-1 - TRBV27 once CASRIQVTYNEQFF TGTGCCAGCAGGATACAGGTAACCTACAATGAGCAGTTCTTC
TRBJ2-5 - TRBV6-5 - CASSWRPMNQETQYF TGTGCCAGCAGTTGGAGACCGATGAACCAAGAGACCCAGTACTTC
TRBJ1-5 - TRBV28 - CASSLGQGRSNQPQHF TGTGCCAGCAGCCTCGGGCAGGGGCGTAGCAATCAGCCCCAGCATTTT
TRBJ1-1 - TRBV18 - CASSPPRGLMNTEAFF TGTGCCAGCTCACCACCGCGGGGACTGATGAACACTGAAGCTTTCTTT
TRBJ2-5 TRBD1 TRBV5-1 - CASSTGQGQETQYF TGCGCCAGCAGCACCGGACAGGGCCAAGAGACCCAGTACTTC
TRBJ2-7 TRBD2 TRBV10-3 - CAIGASGVYEQYF TGTGCCATCGGGGCTAGCGGGGTCTACGAGCAGTACTTC
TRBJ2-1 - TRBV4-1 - CASSQADMAGNEQFF TGCGCCAGCAGCCAAGCGGACATGGCCGGCAATGAGCAGTTCTTC
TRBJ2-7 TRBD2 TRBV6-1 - CASSLAGGPFEQYF TGTGCCAGCAGCCTAGCGGGAGGGCCATTCGAGCAGTACTTC
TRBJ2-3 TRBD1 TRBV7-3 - CASSGGTGKGTDTQYF TGTGCCAGCAGCGGCGGGACAGGGAAAGGCACAGATACGCAGTATTTT
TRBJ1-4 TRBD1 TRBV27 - CASSPGQAPPNEKLFF TGTGCCAGCAGTCCGGGACAGGCTCCTCCCAATGAAAAACTGTTTTTT
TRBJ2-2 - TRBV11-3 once CASSFDRRAGELFF TGTGCCAGCAGCTTTGACCGGCGGGCCGGGGAGCTGTTTTTT
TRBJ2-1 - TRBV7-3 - CASSLGAPSGEQFF TGTGCCAGCAGCCTAGGGGCCCCTTCGGGTGAGCAGTTCTTC
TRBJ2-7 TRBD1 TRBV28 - CASSSGQGSREQYF TGTGCCAGCAGTTCAGGACAGGGGTCTCGCGAGCAGTACTTC
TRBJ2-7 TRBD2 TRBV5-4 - CASSQPSGRNSYEQYF TGTGCCAGCAGCCAACCGAGCGGGAGAAATTCCTACGAGCAGTACTTC
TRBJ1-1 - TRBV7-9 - CASRSQGNTEAFF TGTGCCAGCAGGTCTCAGGGGAACACTGAAGCTTTCTTT
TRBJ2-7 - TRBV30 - CAWSPRQDRSYEQYF TGTGCCTGGAGTCCCCGACAGGACCGATCCTACGAGCAGTACTTC
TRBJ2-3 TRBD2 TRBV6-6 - CASTRTSGSTDTQYF TGTGCCAGCACTCGGACTAGCGGGAGCACAGATACGCAGTATTTT
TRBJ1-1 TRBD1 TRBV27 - CASRSGQGGTEAFF TGTGCCAGCAGGTCGGGACAGGGAGGCACTGAAGCTTTCTTT
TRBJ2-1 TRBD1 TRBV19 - CAATRTGVPNEQFF TGTGCCGCGACCCGGACAGGGGTTCCCAATGAGCAGTTCTTC